The 12 T cell receptor beta chains below were found in one sample sequenced in a study of blood T cells in healthy people across ages. Then a second PCR, running roughly 7 to 11 cycles, was carried out with a sample-barcoded 5' primer and a J-beta primer mix. MiXCR, run by TCRdb on the 5' RACE reads, gives a single entry per CDR3 protein. The repertoire consists of 800,000 to 950,000 distinct CDR3 sequences, with 25% to 30% occurring once and the leading ten covering roughly 10%. The same data also went into a second study, on T cells of mothers and their children.

The sequenced material came from blood. These receptors were obtained from a woman between 40 and 50 years old in good health.

The genes are TRBV7-2 and TRBJ2-3; TRBD2 matches 8 bases. This CDR3 has 14 amino acids. Germline V gene sequence: CDR1 SGHTA, CDR2 FQGNSA. V was clipped by 7 bases and J by 11 bases; unmatched bases: 14. The CDR3 loop is CASMAGGSEFGQYF. The CDR3 bases are TGTGCCAGCATGGCGGGGGGTTCTGAGTTTGGGCAGTATTTT.

V is TRBV15 and J is TRBJ1-5; TRBD1 matches at 7 bases. The CDR3 consists of 15 residues. V trimming: 0 bases; J trimming: 2 bases; junction bases outside the gene matches: 1. Germline values: CDR1 LNHNV, CDR2 YYDKDF (reference sequence). The CDR3 DNA reads as TGTGCCACCAGCAGAGACACAGGGGGCAATCAGCCCCAGCATTTT. Translated: CATSRDTGGNQPQHF.

This clonotype was picked up a small number of times. A much larger clone differs from this one at a single base, so this may be a read error. The rearrangement links TRBV10-3 to TRBJ2-4, with TRBD2 as a possible D gene (7 bases). Germline V gene lookup returns CDR1 ENHRY and CDR2 SYGVKD. This CDR3 region has 16 residues. As DNA, the CDR3 is TGTGCCATCAGTGAGGACTCAGCGGGGACAAGAAACATTCGGTACTTC. Amino acids: CAISEDSAGTRNIRYF.

Regarding this clonotype: This sequence may be a read error, since a much larger clone differs from it by one base. The chain is built from TRBV7-2 and TRBJ2-1; 7 nucleotides agree with TRBD1. Germline CDR1 reads SGHTA; CDR2 reads FQGNSA. CDR3 length: 13 amino acids. CDR3 sequence (DNA): TGTGCCTGCAGAAGGACAGGCTACAATGAGCAGTTCTTC. Amino acid sequence: CACRRTGYNEQFF.

Concerning this clonotype: The junction and the germline gene differ at one end; a read error may be behind it. J is TRBJ2-7 and V is TRBV27; D possibly matches TRBD1 or TRBD2 (5 bases each). The CDR3 has 14 amino acids. Per germline, CDR1 MNHEY and CDR2 SMNVEV (reference sequence). The CDR3 protein is CASSFGAFSYEQDF. Here the CDR3 DNA reads TGTGCCAGCAGTTTCGGGGCCTTTTCCTACGAGCAGGACTTC.

The DNA for the CDR3 is TGTGCCAGCAGCTTTGGGGGGCTAGAAAAGCAGTTCTTC. Its translation: CASSFGGLEKQFF. V gene TRBV7-3 combines with J gene TRBJ2-1; D might be TRBD1 or TRBD2, each matching 6 bases. Looked up from germline, CDR1 is SGHTA and CDR2 is FQGTGA. V lost 3 bases and J 11 bases, leaving 14 bases between the germline ends. There are 13 residues in the CDR3. The whole variable domain, filled in from reference TRBV7-3 and TRBJ2-1, reads GAGVSQTPSNKVTEKGKYVELRCDPISGHTALYWYRQSLGQGPEFLIYFQGTGAADDSGLPNDRFFAVRPEGSVSTLKIQRTERGDSAVYLCASSFGGLEKQFFGPGTRLTVL.

This clonotype was seen more than once but under ten times. The CDR3 loop is CASSKGSRAGGVDEQYF. The CDR3 DNA follows: TGTGCCAGCAGCAAAGGTTCCCGAGCGGGTGGGGTCGACGAGCAGTACTTC. The chain links TRBV21-1 to TRBJ2-1; TRBD2 reflects the table's D call only, with no check against the DNA. The J call is uncertain, as TRBJ2-7 better fits the DNA end. TRBV21-1 is labeled a pseudogene. This CDR3 is built from 17 residues.

This clonotype was counted at least ten times. The chain uses TRBV6-1 and TRBJ2-5; D might be TRBD1 or TRBD2, each matching 5 bases. CDR1 is MNHNS and CDR2 is SASEGT in the germline V gene. Trimming shortened V by 2 bases and J by 5 bases, and 12 bases separated the two germline ends. The CDR3 extends over 14 amino acids. The CDR3 DNA sequence: TGTGCCAGCAGTGAACGGGACGAAACGGAGACCCAGTACTTC. This gives the protein CASSERDETETQYF.

This clonotype was picked up a small number of times. V is TRBV3-1 and J is TRBJ1-6; 7 bases fit TRBD1. Germline V lookup: CDR1 LGHDT, CDR2 YNNKEL (reference sequence). V lost 6 bases to trimming and J lost 9 bases; unmatched junction nucleotides: 14. CDR3 size: 16 residues. CDR3 protein: CASSSQRRQGTSPLHF. CDR3 coding DNA: TGTGCCAGCAGTTCCCAGAGGAGACAGGGAACTTCACCCCTCCACTTT.

This clonotype was observed at least ten times. Here the CDR3 reads CASSLLGNSYEQYF. The CDR3 DNA follows: TGTGCCAGCAGTTTATTGGGGAACTCCTACGAGCAGTACTTC. The chain has TRBV12-3 or TRBV12-4 and TRBJ2-7; D is unresolved. This CDR3 is built from 14 residues. The V gene lost 2 bases and the J gene lost 0 bases, with 8 bases spanning the gap.

In regard to this clonotype: A clone one base away is much larger, so this may be a read error. This rearrangement joins TRBV7-9 to TRBJ2-1; D unclear. This CDR3 contains 13 residues. Per germline, CDR1 SEHNR and CDR2 FQNEAQ (reference sequence). The DNA of the CDR3 is TGTGTCAGCAGCTTAGGTGCCATTAAGGAGCAGTTCTTC. Amino acids: CVSSLGAIKEQFF.

This clonotype showed up many times. The chain employs TRBV28 and TRBJ2-1, with 7 bases aligning to TRBD2. The CDR3 is made up of 15 amino acids. J gave up 2 bases and V 3 bases, and 4 bases lay outside the gene matches. Germline assignment: CDR1 MDHEN and CDR2 SYDVKM. The CDR3 DNA follows: TGTGCCAGCAGTTTGGTGGGGGGGACCTACAATGAGCAGTTCTTC. Translation gives CASSLVGGTYNEQFF.